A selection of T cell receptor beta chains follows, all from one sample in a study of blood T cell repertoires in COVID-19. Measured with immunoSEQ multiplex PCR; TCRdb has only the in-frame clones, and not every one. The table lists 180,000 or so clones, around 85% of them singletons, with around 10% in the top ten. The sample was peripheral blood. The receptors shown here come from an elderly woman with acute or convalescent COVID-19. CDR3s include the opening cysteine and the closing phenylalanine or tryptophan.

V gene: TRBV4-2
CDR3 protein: CASSQDHGVPSGRENTGELFF

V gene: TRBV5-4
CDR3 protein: CASSSARTSPTEYF

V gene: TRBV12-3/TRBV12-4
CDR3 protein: CASSRTGVGELFF

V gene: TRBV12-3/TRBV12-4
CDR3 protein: CASRDRASYGYTF

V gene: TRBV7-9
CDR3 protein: CATKGLAGLGVSYEQYF

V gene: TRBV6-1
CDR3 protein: CASSESVTGGGSQHF

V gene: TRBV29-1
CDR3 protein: CSATGALDYGYTF

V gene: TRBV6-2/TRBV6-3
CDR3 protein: CASSLLAGEIQPQHF

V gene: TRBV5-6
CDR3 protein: CASSFGTGGEKLFF

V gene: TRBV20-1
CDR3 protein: CSASLAGVTDTQYF

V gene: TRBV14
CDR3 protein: CASSQETGDTEAFF

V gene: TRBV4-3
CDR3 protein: CASSQDTGADTQYF

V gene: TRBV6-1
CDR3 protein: CASRGQGDVQPQHF

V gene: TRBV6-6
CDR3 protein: CASSPRGAASSGANVLTF

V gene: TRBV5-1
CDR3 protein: CASSLTARSQETQYF

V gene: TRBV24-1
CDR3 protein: CATSDSPNQPQHF

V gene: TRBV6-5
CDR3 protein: CASRAGLNEQYF

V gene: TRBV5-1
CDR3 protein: CASSSLESYEQYF

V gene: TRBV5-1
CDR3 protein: CASSLTGDRAKNIQYF

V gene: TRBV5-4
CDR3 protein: CASSLGGQGGTDTQYF

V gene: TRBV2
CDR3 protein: CASGKGRYTEAFF

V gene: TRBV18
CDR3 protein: CASSPGQGNTDTQYF

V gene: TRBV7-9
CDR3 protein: CASSYQTGGLTYGYTF